What follows describes a single T cell receptor beta chain. This clone's antigen is unknown. No qualities accompany the bases; no much larger clone lies one base away. TCRbeta CDR3 regions were amplified from genomic DNA by means of the immunoSEQ Assay, a bias-controlled multiplex PCR. The source study handled its data this way. Nucleated cell counts per sample were estimated from amplification of reference gene primers within the assay. To quantify the absolute abundance of each unique TCRbeta CDR3 rearrangement, sequence reads were collapsed and filtered. Productive Simpson clonality was computed per sample as the square root of Simpson's diversity index over productive rearrangements. TCRdb provides this immuneACCESS table in a form limited to in-frame rearrangements. Some clones are lacking; in checked studies, under half of them reflect an unresolved V gene, and why the rest are absent is not known. Clone size and V and J calls were adopted from that table, with D and trimming inferred from the DNA. This sample is represented by more than 200,000 clones; nearly 90% of them were singletons. The ten largest clones represent around 0.7% of the sample.

Whole blood was collected in K2EDTA tubes by collaborating institutions according to the institutions' own protocols. Collaborator samples were shipped for TCRbeta analysis as frozen whole blood, isolated PBMCs, or DNA extracted from either sample type. This specimen comes from a study of blood T cell repertoires in COVID-19 (TCRdb year 2020). General notes on the study: Samples from collaborators originated in the United States, Italy and Spain and spanned both the acute and convalescent phases of COVID-19. The material from the prospective study consisted of cDNA or gDNA derived from T cells, B-cell-depleted T cells, or PBMCs. The dataset comprised deeply sampled blood TCRbeta repertoires from subjects exposed to, actively infected with, or recovered from COVID-19. A freely available public database, intended as a resource for researchers studying the immune response to SARS-CoV-2, is where the repertoires were released. The samples were drawn from two sources: the first 160 participants of the ongoing ImmuneRACE study, and fewer than 1,500 subjects contributed by 6 global collaborators. Sample metadata almost always included a de-identified subject ID, COVID-19 status, age in years and sex. Where available, HLA class I and class II types were obtained from metadata supplied by the sample provider rather than from assay-based typing.

Taken from the germline V gene (reference sequence), the CDR1 and CDR2 loops are LNHDA and SQIVND. V drops 5 bases and J drops 2 bases, leaving 13 bases in between. The CDR3 covers 14 residues, taking in both the cysteine and the phenylalanine. The CDR3 DNA has 42 bases and is translated from base 1. Findings and caveats that apply to the study as a whole: Clinical and demographic metadata were provided uncurated, with the amount varying by source and participant.

The rearranged segments are TRBV19 and TRBJ2-7; D gene: possibly TRBD2, on 6 matching bases. Sequencing was carried out using peripheral blood. This clonotype was sampled from a human donor in a cohort sampled during active COVID-19. The CDR3 protein sequence reads: CASSLSQRAYEQYF. The bases read TGTGCCAGTAGTTTGAGCCAGCGGGCCTACGAGCAGTACTTC. This CDR3, with the reference TRBV19 and TRBJ2-7 proteins standing in past its ends, gives the full variable domain DGGITQSPKYLFRKEGQNVTLSCEQNLNHDAMYWYRQDPGQGLRLIYYSQIVNDFQKGDIAEGYSVSREKKESFPLTVTSAQKNPTAFYLCASSLSQRAYEQYFGPGTRLTVT.